This T cell receptor beta chain was profiled in a study of blood T cell repertoires in COVID-19. Overall study context: Some COVID-19 samples were acute and others convalescent; all came from the United States, Italy and Spain. PBMCs, B-cell-depleted T cells, or T cells provided the cDNA or gDNA that made up the material.

This clone has more than one count but fewer than ten. Study processing details: Reference gene primer amplification in the assay estimated nucleated cell counts. Clones were sequenced by immunoSEQ multiplex PCR, and TCRdb holds only the in-frame ones, with some missing. V and J calls and clone size are those listed in that table; D and trimming were worked out from the DNA. Of about 120,000 clones in the sample, approximately 84% are singletons; the top ten hold 7.5%. Germline lookup yields CDR1 SGHNT and CDR2 YENEEA. The CDR3 totals 15 residues. V was pared by 5 bases and J by 5 bases, with 8 bases of the junction left unmatched.

The receptor was derived from a man in his 70s with active or convalescent COVID-19. Sequencing used peripheral blood. V usage is TRBV11-3 and J usage is TRBJ1-1; 10 nucleotides line up with TRBD1. CDR3 bases: TGTGCCAGCAGCCAGGGACAGGGGTCGAGAACTGAAGCTTTCTTT. This translates into CASSQGQGSRTEAFF.